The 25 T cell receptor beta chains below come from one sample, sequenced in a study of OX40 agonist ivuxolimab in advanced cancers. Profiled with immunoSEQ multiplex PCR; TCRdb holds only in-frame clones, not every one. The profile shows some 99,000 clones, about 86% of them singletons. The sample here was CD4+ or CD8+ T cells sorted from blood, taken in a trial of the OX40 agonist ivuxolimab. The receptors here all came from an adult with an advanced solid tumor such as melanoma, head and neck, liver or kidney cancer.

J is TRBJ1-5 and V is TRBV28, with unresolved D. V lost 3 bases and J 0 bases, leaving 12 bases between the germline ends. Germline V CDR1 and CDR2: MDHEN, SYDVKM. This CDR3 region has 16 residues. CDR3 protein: CASSFSSAYSNQPQHF. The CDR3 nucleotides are TGTGCCAGCAGTTTTTCTTCGGCTTATAGCAATCAGCCCCAGCATTTT. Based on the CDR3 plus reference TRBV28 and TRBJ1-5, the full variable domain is DVKVTQSSRYLVKRTGEKVFLECVQDMDHENMFWYRQDPGLGLRLIYFSYDVKMKEKGDIPEGYSVSREKKERFSLILESASTNQTSMYLCASSFSSAYSNQPQHFGDGTRLSIL.

The CDR3 region has the DNA TGCAGCGTTGAGGCCCCTGGAAACACCATATATTTT. Its translation: CSVEAPGNTIYF. J is TRBJ1-3 and V is TRBV29-1; D ambiguous. Looked up from germline, CDR1 is SQVTM and CDR2 is ANQGSEA. V was pared by 3 bases and J by 2 bases, with 5 bases between. The CDR3 consists of 12 residues.

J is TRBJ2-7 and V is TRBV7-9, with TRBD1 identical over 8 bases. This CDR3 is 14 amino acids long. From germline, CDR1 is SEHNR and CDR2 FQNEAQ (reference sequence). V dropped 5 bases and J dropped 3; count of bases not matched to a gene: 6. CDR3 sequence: CASSLDGTGYEQYF. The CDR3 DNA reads TGTGCCAGCAGCCTAGATGGGACAGGCTACGAGCAGTACTTC.

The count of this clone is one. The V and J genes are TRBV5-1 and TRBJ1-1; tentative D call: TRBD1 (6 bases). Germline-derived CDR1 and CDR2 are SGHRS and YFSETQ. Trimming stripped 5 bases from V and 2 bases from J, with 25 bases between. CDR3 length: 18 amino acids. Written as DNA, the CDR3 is TGCGCCAGCAGTCAACTCAGAGCGGGGGGCTCCCAAAACACTGAAGCTTTCTTT. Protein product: CASSQLRAGGSQNTEAFF.

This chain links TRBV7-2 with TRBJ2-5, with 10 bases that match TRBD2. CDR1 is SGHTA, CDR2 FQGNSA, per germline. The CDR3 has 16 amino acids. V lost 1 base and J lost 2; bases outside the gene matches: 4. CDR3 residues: CASSLGSGGGQETQYF. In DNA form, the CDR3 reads TGTGCCAGCAGCTTAGGGAGCGGGGGGGGACAAGAGACCCAGTACTTC.

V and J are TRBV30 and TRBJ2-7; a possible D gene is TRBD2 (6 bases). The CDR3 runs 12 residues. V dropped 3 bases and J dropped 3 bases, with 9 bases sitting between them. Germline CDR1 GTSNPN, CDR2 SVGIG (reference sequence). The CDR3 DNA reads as TGTGCCTGGAGCACCGGGAGCTACGAGCAGTACTTC. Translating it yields CAWSTGSYEQYF.

The CDR3 DNA is TGTGCCAGCTTAACTCAGGGTTCCTACGAGCAGTACTTC. It is translated as CASLTQGSYEQYF. This chain links TRBV2 with TRBJ2-7; a possible D gene is TRBD1 (5 bases). Germline V gene lookup returns CDR1 SNHLY and CDR2 FYNNEI. The V end lost 8 bases, the J end lost 1 base, and 12 bases lay between the germline ends. There are 13 residues in the CDR3.

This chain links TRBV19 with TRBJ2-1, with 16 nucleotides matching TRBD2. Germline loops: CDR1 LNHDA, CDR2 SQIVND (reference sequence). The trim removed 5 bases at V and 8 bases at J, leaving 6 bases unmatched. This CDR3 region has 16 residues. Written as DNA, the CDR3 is TGTGCCAGTAGTCTGGGACTAGCGGGAGGGGGCCATGAGCAGTTCTTC. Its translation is CASSLGLAGGGHEQFF.

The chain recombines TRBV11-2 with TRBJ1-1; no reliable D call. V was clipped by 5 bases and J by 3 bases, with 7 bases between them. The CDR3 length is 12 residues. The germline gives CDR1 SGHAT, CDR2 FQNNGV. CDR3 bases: TGTGCCAGCAGCCTGGTGTACACTGAAGCTTTCTTT. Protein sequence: CASSLVYTEAFF.

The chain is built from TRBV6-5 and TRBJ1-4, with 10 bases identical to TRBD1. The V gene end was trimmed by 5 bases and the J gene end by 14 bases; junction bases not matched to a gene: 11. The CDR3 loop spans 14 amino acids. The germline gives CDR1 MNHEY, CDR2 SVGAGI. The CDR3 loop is CASSDLDRGRFLFF. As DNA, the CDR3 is TGTGCCAGCAGTGACCTAGACAGGGGGCGATTTCTGTTTTTT.

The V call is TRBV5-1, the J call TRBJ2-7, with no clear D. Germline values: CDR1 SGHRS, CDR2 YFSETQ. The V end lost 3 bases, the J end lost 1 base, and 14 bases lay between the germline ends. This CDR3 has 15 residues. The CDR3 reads CASSSGLPLSYEQYF. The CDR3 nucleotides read TGCGCCAGCAGCTCGGGCCTCCCCTTATCCTACGAGCAGTACTTC.

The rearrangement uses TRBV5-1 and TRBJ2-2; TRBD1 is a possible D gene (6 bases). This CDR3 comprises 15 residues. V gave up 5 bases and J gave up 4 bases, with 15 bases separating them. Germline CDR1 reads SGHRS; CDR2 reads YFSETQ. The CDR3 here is CASRQGPTGTGELFF. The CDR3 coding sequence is TGCGCCAGCAGACAGGGACCGACGGGCACCGGGGAGCTGTTTTTT.

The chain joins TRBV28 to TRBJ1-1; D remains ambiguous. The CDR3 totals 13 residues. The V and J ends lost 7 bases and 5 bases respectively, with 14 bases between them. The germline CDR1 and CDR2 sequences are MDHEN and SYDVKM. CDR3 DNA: TGTGCCAGCAAATGGGTAAGGGTTACTGAAGCTTTCTTT. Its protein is CASKWVRVTEAFF. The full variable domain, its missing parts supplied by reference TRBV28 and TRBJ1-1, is DVKVTQSSRYLVKRTGEKVFLECVQDMDHENMFWYRQDPGLGLRLIYFSYDVKMKEKGDIPEGYSVSREKKERFSLILESASTNQTSMYLCASKWVRVTEAFFGQGTRLTVV.

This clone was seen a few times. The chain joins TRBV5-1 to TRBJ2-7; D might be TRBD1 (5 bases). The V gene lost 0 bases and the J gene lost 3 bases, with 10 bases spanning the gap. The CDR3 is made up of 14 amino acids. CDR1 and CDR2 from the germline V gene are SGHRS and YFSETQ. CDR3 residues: CASSLEGKDYEQYF. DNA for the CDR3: TGCGCCAGCAGCTTGGAGGGGAAAGACTACGAGCAGTACTTC.

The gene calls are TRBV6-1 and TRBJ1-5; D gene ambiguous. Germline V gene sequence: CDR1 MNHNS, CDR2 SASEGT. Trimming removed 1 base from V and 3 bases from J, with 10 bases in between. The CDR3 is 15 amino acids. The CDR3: CASSEDQLHNQPQHF. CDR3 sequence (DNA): TGTGCCAGCAGTGAAGACCAACTCCACAATCAGCCCCAGCATTTT.

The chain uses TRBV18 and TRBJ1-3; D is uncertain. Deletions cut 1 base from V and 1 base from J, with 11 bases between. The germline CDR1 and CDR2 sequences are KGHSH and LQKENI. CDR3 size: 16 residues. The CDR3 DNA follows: TGTGCCAGCTCACCACAAGTGGCGCAGTCTGGAAACACCATATATTTT. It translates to CASSPQVAQSGNTIYF. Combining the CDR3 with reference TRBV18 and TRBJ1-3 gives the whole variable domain NAGVMQNPRHLVRRRGQEARLRCSPMKGHSHVYWYRQLPEEGLKFMVYLQKENIIDESGMPKERFSAEFPKEGPSILRIQQVVRGDSAAYFCASSPQVAQSGNTIYFGEGSWLTVV.

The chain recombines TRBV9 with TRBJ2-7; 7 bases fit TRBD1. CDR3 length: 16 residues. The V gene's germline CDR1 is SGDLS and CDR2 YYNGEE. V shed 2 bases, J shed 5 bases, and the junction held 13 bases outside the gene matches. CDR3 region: CASSVLPTGTADEQYF. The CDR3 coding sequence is TGTGCCAGCAGCGTCCTCCCGACCGGGACAGCGGACGAGCAGTACTTC.

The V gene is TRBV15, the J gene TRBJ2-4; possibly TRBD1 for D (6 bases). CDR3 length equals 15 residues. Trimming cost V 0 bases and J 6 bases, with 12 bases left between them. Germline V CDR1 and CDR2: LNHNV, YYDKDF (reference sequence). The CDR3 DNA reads TGTGCCACCAGCAGAGAAGTTTCAGGGGCAAACATTCAGTACTTC. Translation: CATSREVSGANIQYF.

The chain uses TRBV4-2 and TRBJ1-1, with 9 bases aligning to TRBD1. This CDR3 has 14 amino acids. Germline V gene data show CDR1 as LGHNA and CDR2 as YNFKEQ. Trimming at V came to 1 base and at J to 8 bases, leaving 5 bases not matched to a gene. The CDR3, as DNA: TGTGCCAGCAGCCAAGCACGACAGGGGGGAGAAGCTTTCTTT. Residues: CASSQARQGGEAFF.

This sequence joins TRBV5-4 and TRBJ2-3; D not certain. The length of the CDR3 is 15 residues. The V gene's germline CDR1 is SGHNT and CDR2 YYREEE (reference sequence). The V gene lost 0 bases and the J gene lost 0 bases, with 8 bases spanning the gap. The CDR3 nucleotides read TGTGCCAGCAGCTTGGAGTTGGCCAGCACAGATACGCAGTATTTT. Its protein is CASSLELASTDTQYF.

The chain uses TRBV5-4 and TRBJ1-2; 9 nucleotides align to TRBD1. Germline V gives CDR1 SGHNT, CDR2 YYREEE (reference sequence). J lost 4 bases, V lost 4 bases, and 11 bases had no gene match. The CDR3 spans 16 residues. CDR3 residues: CASSPDYTGGSYGYTF. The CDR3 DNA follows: TGTGCCAGCAGCCCGGATTATACAGGGGGCTCCTATGGCTACACCTTC.

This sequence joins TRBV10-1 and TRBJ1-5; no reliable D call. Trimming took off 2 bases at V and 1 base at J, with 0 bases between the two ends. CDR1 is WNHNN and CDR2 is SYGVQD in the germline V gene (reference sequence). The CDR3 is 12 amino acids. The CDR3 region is CASSESNQPQHF. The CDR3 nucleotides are TGCGCCAGCAGTGAGAGCAATCAGCCCCAGCATTTT.

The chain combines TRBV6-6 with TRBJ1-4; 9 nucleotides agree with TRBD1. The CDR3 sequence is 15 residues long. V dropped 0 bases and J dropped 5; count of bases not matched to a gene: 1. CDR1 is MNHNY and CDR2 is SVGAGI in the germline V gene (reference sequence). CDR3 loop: CASSYSGTGNEKLFF. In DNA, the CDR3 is TGTGCCAGCAGTTACTCCGGGACAGGGAATGAAAAACTGTTTTTT.

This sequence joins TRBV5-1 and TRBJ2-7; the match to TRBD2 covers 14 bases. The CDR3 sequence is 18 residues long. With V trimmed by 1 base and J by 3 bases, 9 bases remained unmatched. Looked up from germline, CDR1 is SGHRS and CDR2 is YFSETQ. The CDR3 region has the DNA TGCGCCAGCAGCTTGACTGGGACTAGCGGGGGCCCTCTCTACGAGCAGTACTTC. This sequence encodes CASSLTGTSGGPLYEQYF. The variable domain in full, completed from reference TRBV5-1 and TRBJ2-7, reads KAGVTQTPRYLIKTRGQQVTLSCSPISGHRSVSWYQQTPGQGLQFLFEYFSETQRNKGNFPGRFSGRQFSNSRSEMNVSTLELGDSALYLCASSLTGTSGGPLYEQYFGPGTRLTVT.

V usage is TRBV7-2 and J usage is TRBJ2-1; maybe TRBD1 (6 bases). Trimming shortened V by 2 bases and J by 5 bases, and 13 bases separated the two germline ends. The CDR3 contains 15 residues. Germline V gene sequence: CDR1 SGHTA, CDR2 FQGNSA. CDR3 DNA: TGTGCCAGCAGCTTACAGGGGACATCTAACAATGAGCAGTTCTTC. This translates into CASSLQGTSNNEQFF.